This T cell receptor (beta chain) came from a study of shared clonotypes between healthy human individuals. Using immunoSEQ multiplex PCR, the repertoire was profiled, and TCRdb retains in-frame clones only, with some absent. The table shows roughly 640,000 clones, with under 80% occurring only once. Naive CD45RA+ and memory CD45RA-negative subsets were split from CD4+ cells. Study-wide results and caveats: Naive subsets tended to show greater estimated richness than memory subsets. Blood alone was sampled, and tissue repertoires likely differ.

Comments on this clone: Its antigen remains unknown.

The CDR3 spans 14 residues. Germline V gene lookup returns CDR1 MNHNY and CDR2 SVGAGI (reference sequence). V lost 5 bases, J lost 4 bases, and 15 bases lay in between. Sequencing was carried out using memory CD4+ T cells sorted from blood. Subset here: CD45RA-negative fraction. This TCR derives from a woman aged 25-40 years in good health. The chain carries TRBV6-6 and TRBJ2-7, with D tentatively TRBD2 (5 bases). CDR3 bases: TGTGCCAGCAGTGCGAGCGGCAGGCTTTACGAGCAGTACTTC. It codes for CASSASGRLYEQYF.